This T cell receptor (beta chain) was identified in a study of cytomegalovirus exposure and HLA in healthy donors. General observations from the study: A later analysis reportedly found fewer N-insertions in an Asian-associated ancestry cluster than the approximately 660-donor mean.

After removal of 0 bases from V and 8 bases from J, the junction contained 8 bases not matched to a gene. The CDR3 runs 15 residues. The germline V gene has CDR1 SGDLS and CDR2 YYNGEE. On this clone itself: Its antigen is currently unknown.

The study ran its PCR with 60 Vbeta and 13 Jbeta primers. The assay was immunoSEQ multiplex PCR, and TCRdb's table has in-frame clones only and misses some. In the table there are 150,000 to 200,000 clones, roughly three quarters of which are singletons. This chain joins TRBV9 and TRBJ2-1; 7 nucleotides line up with TRBD2. Material: PBMCs. The receptor was isolated from a male donor in good health and CMV-seronegative. This chain's CDR3 is CASSVDRRELDEQFF. The CDR3 DNA sequence: TGTGCCAGCAGCGTAGACCGGCGGGAGCTCGATGAGCAGTTCTTC.